This TCR beta chain derives from a study of metastatic and nonmetastatic thyroid tumors. Not a single patient had been given any form of treatment at any point before undergoing thyroid surgery. This clone appeared many times. TCRdb called clones again from the PCR reads with MiXCR. Of approximately 31,000 clones in the sample, 15% to 20% were seen once. Sample: blood. The receptor's source is a female donor with papillary thyroid cancer or a benign thyroid nodule (not recorded which). Some clones in this sample may be carry-over from other donors' samples.

CDR3 nucleotide sequence: TGTGCCAGCAGCCAAGGCGGAGGGCAGGGGAACACCGGGGAGCTGTTTTTT. It specifies CASSQGGGQGNTGELFF. This chain uses TRBV3-1 with TRBJ2-2; the D gene is possibly TRBD2 (6 bases). V was cut by 1 base and J by 1 base, with 13 bases left in between. The CDR3 extends over 17 amino acids. Germline V gene lookup returns CDR1 LGHDT and CDR2 YNNKEL (reference sequence).